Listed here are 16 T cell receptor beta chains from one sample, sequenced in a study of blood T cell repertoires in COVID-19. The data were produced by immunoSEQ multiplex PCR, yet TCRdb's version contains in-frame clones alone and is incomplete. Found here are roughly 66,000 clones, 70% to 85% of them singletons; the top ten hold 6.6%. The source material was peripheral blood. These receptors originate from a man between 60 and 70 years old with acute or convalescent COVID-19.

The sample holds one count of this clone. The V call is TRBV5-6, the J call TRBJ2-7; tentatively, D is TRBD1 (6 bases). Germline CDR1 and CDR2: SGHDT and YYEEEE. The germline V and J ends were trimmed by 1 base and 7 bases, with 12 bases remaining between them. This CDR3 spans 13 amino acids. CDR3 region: CASSLTGPGEQYF. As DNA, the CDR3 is TGTGCCAGCAGCTTGACAGGGCCGGGAGAGCAGTACTTC.

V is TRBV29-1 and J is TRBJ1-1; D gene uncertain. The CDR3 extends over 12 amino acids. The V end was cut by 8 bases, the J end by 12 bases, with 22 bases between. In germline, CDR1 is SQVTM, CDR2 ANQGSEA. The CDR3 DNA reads TGCAGCTTGGGTTTTGGTCCCGGAGAATCTTTCTTT. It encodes CSLGFGPGESFF.

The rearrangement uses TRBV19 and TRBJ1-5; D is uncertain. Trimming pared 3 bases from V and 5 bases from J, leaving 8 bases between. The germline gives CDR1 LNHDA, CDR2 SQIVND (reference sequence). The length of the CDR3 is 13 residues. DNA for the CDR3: TGTGCCAGTAGTATTCAAGCGGATCAGCCCCAGCATTTT. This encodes CASSIQADQPQHF.

The CDR3 nucleotides are TGCGCCAGCAGCGCCCGGGACAGGGTGAACACTGAAGCTTTCTTT. Translated, it gives CASSARDRVNTEAFF. The chain links TRBV5-1 to TRBJ1-1; 9 bases fit TRBD1. Germline V lookup: CDR1 SGHRS, CDR2 YFSETQ. The CDR3 is made up of 15 amino acids. V was clipped by 4 bases and J by 0 bases; unmatched bases: 4.

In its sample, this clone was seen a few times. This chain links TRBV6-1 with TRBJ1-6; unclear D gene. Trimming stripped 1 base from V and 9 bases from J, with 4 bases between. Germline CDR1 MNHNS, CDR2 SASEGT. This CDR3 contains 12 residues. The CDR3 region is CASSEVASPLHF. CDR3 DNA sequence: TGTGCCAGCAGTGAAGTGGCTTCACCCCTCCACTTT.

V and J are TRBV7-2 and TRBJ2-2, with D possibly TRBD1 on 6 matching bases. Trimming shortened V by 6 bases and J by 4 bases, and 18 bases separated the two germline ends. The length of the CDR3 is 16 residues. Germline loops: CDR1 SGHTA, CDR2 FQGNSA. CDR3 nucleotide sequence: TGTGCCAGCAGTTTTACCCTTGGACAGAGCACCGGGGAGCTGTTTTTT. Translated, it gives CASSFTLGQSTGELFF.

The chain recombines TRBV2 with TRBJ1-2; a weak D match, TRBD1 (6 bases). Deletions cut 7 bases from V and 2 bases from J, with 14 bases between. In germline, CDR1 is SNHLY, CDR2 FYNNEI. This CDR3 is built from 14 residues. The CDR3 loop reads CASMGASQNYGYTF. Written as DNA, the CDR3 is TGTGCCAGCATGGGGGCCTCCCAAAACTATGGCTACACCTTC.

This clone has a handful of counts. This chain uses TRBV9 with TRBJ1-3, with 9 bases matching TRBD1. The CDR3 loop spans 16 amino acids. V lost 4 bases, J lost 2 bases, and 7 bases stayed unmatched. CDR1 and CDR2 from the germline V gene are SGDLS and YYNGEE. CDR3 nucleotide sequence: TGTGCCAGCAGCCTCGGATGGACAGGGGCTGGAAACACCATATATTTT. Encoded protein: CASSLGWTGAGNTIYF. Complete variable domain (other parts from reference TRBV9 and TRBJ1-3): DSGVTQTPKHLITATGQRVTLRCSPRSGDLSVYWYQQSLDQGLQFLIQYYNGEERAKGNILERFSAQQFPDLHSELNLSSLELGDSALYFCASSLGWTGAGNTIYFGEGSWLTVV.

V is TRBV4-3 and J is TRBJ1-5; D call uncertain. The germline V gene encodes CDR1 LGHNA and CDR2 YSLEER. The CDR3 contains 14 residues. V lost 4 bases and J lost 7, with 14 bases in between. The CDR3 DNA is TGCGCCAGCAGCCTCTCCCGGGAGTCGCAGCCCCAGCATTTT. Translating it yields CASSLSRESQPQHF.

CDR3 protein: CASSVPFSPEAFF. The CDR3, as DNA: TGTGCCAGCAGTGTTCCGTTCTCCCCTGAAGCTTTCTTT. The rearrangement joins TRBV12-3 or TRBV12-4 to TRBJ1-1; D unresolved. The germline V and J ends were trimmed by 5 bases and 6 bases, with 13 bases remaining between them. The CDR3 contains 13 residues.

The CDR3, as DNA: TGCGCCAGCAGCCAGGAAGGACAGGGTAATTCACCCCTCCACTTT. Translation gives CASSQEGQGNSPLHF. This rearrangement joins TRBV4-3 to TRBJ1-6; 8 nucleotides line up with TRBD1. V lost 3 bases, J lost 6 bases, and 4 bases stayed unmatched. This CDR3 is built from 15 residues. Per the germline V gene, CDR1 is LGHNA and CDR2 is YSLEER.

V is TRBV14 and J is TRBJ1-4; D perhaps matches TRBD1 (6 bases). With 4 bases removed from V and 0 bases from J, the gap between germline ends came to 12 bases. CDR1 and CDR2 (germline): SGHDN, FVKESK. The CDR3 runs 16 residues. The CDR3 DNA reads TGTGCCAGCAGCCCCGGACAGCGTGCAACTAATGAAAAACTGTTTTTT. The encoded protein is CASSPGQRATNEKLFF.

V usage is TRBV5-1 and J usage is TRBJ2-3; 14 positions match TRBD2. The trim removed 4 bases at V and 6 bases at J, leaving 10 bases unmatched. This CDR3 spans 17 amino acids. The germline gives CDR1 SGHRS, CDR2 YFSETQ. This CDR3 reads CASSPRLAGGDRDTQYF. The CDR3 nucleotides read TGCGCCAGCAGCCCCAGACTAGCGGGGGGGGACCGGGATACGCAGTATTTT.

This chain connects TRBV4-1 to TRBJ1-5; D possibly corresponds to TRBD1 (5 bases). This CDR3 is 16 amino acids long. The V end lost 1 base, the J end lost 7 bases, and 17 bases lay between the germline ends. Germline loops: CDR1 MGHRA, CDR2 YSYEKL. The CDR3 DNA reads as TGCGCCAGCAGCCAAGGTATGGGCCAGGGATTGCAGCCCCAGCATTTT. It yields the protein CASSQGMGQGLQPQHF.

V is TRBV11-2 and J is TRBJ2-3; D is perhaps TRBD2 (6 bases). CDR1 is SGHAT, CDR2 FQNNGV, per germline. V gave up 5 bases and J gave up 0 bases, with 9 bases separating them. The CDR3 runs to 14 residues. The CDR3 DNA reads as TGTGCCAGCAGCCGGGACTCGAGCACAGATACGCAGTATTTT. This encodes CASSRDSSTDTQYF.

The chain's CDR3 is CASSSRGTGAEKLFF. The DNA for the CDR3 is TGTGCCAGCAGCTCAAGAGGCACAGGCGCGGAGAAGCTGTTTTTT. This rearrangement joins TRBV3-1 (or the pseudogene TRBV3-2) to TRBJ2-2; TRBD1 is a possible D gene (5 bases). CDR3 length: 15 amino acids. Germline-derived CDR1 and CDR2 are LGHDT and YNNKEL (reference sequence). Trimming stripped 5 bases from V and 12 bases from J, with 22 bases between.